The 10 T cell receptor beta chains given below trace back to one sample, sequenced in a study of regulatory T cells in long-lasting Graves disease. Sample time point: persistent/refractory GD, antithyroid drugs over 5 years with positive TRAb. Generation of the TCR library employed RNA extracted from PBMCs. With iRepertoire HTBI primers and Arm-PCR of CDR3 regions, TCR beta libraries were built. Via MiXCR, TCRdb re-called the multiplex PCR reads, giving one row per CDR3 protein. The table lists hundreds of thousands of distinct CDR3 sequences, 25% to 30% of them singletons. The sample in question was peripheral blood mononuclear cells (PBMCs), obtained when the disease was refractory, from a patient treated with antithyroid drugs. The receptors shown here come from a female donor with Graves disease.

V is TRBV6-2 or TRBV6-3 and J is TRBJ1-4; TRBD1 matches at 12 bases. This CDR3 has 15 residues. Germline V gene sequence: CDR1 MNHEY, CDR2 SVGEGT. V was pared by 7 bases and J by 8 bases, with 8 bases of the junction left unmatched. CDR3 nucleotide sequence: TGTGCCAGCACCCTAGGGACAGGGGGCAGGGAAAAACTGTTTTTT. Translating gives CASTLGTGGREKLFF.

This clonotype was seen a handful of times. V is TRBV12-3 or TRBV12-4 and J is TRBJ1-3; D possibly corresponds to TRBD1 (5 bases). CDR3 size: 14 residues. V lost 8 bases and J lost 0, with 11 bases in between. The CDR3 sequence: CASAGAGSGNTIYF. CDR3 sequence (DNA): TGTGCCAGCGCCGGGGCAGGCTCTGGAAACACCATATATTTT.

The CDR3 sequence is CASSPRGVDEQYF. The CDR3 bases are TGTGCCAGTAGTCCCCGAGGGGTTGACGAGCAGTACTTC. J is TRBJ2-7 and V is TRBV19, with D possibly being TRBD1 or TRBD2 (5 bases each). The CDR3 totals 13 residues. V was shortened by 5 bases and J by 5 bases, with 13 bases between the two germline ends. Germline assignment: CDR1 LNHDA and CDR2 SQIVND (reference sequence).

This chain uses TRBV27 with TRBJ2-2; no definite D call. The germline V gene has CDR1 MNHEY and CDR2 SMNVEV (reference sequence). Trimming left V 6 bases short and J 3 bases short, with 26 bases between. The CDR3 totals 19 residues. The CDR3 nucleotides are TGTGCCAGCAGCCCATGGGCGGCAGGCAATTTTCGGGACACCGGGGAGCTGTTTTTT. This sequence encodes CASSPWAAGNFRDTGELFF.

J is TRBJ2-7 and V is TRBV20-1, with no clear D. CDR3 size: 11 residues. Looked up from germline, CDR1 is DFQATT and CDR2 is SNEGSKA (reference sequence). V lost 5 bases and J 7 bases, leaving 12 bases between the germline ends. The CDR3 loop reads CSAALGTEQYF. As DNA, the CDR3 is TGCAGTGCTGCCCTCGGTACGGAGCAGTACTTC.

This clonotype showed up just a few times. This chain joins TRBV20-1 and TRBJ1-6; TRBD1 matches 9 bases. The junction had 5 bases not matched to a gene; V was cut back by 5 bases and J by 6 bases. CDR1 is DFQATT and CDR2 is SNEGSKA in the germline V gene (reference sequence). This CDR3 has 14 amino acids. In nucleotides, the CDR3 is TGCAGTGCTCCGTCGGACAGGGGTAATTCACCCCTCCACTTT. Protein sequence: CSAPSDRGNSPLHF.

The sample holds a few counts of this clonotype. The chain couples TRBV7-9 to TRBJ1-4; D unresolved. Germline lookup yields CDR1 SEHNR and CDR2 FQNEAQ (reference sequence). The CDR3 consists of 14 residues. V lost 0 bases to trimming and J lost 7 bases, with 9 bases between them. CDR3 bases: TGTGCCAGCAGCTTAGCAGAGTACAGTGAAAAACTGTTTTTT. Its translation: CASSLAEYSEKLFF.

This clonotype was observed a few times. This chain joins TRBV11-2 and TRBJ1-5; TRBD1 might be the D (6 bases). V was cut by 5 bases and J by 4 bases, with 21 bases left in between. Germline CDR1 and CDR2: SGHAT and FQNNGV. CDR3 length: 17 amino acids. CDR3 in DNA: TGTGCCAGCAGCCGTAGAACTCTTACCACAGGGAATCAGCCCCAGCATTTT. Its protein product is CASSRRTLTTGNQPQHF.

The V and J genes are TRBV5-1 and TRBJ1-1; D gene uncertain. The germline V and J ends were trimmed by 0 bases and 1 base, with 10 bases remaining between them. The germline CDR1 and CDR2 sequences are SGHRS and YFSETQ. The CDR3 has 15 amino acids. CDR3 sequence: CASSLVLGSNTEAFF. In nucleotides, the CDR3 is TGCGCCAGCAGCTTGGTGCTGGGATCGAACACTGAAGCTTTCTTT.

On this clonotype itself: The CDR3 end shows no conserved phenylalanine or tryptophan, and so a read error is likely. V is TRBV24-1 and J is TRBJ1-2; no clear D. Germline V gene data show CDR1 as KGHDR and CDR2 as SFDVKD. The V end was cut by 4 bases, the J end by 8 bases, with 25 bases between. This CDR3 is 17 amino acids long. The CDR3 nucleotides read TGTGCCACCAGTGAAGGCCGTTCGGGGTCGGTCTTTGGGGGCTACACCCTC. It codes for CATSEGRSGSVFGGYTL.